The T cell receptor (beta chain) described here comes from a study of Ad26.COV2.S vaccination and SARS-CoV-2 variants. Study-wide background: Administration of Ad26.COV2.S was intramuscular, either once or twice 56 days apart. Overall study findings and caveats: Participants given vaccine showed non-spike TCR breadth similar to that of placebo recipients.

The CDR3 consists of 12 residues. Germline V gene sequence: CDR1 PRHDT, CDR2 FYEKMQ (reference sequence). V lost 2 bases and J 9 bases, leaving 10 bases between the germline ends. The sample's treatment: some 19 received Ad26.COV2.S at low or high dose, single or two shots; about 5 received placebo; per-sample allocation not given. The study sampled participants on day 63 after the first vaccine or placebo injection. Boston supplied an adult donor aged 18-55 years. Generated by immunoSEQ multiplex PCR, the TCRdb table keeps only in-frame clones and is missing some. Of 380,000 or so clones in the sample, around 88% were seen once. On this clone itself: Its antigen is not identified.

This chain joins TRBV13 and TRBJ1-1; D unclear. Sequencing used peripheral blood, obtained in a trial of Ad26.COV2.S vaccine versus placebo. The receptor comes from a person aged 18 to 65 who received the Ad26.COV2.S COVID-19 vaccine or a placebo. This CDR3 is CASSLNLPQAFF. The CDR3 DNA follows: TGTGCCAGCAGCTTAAATTTGCCGCAAGCTTTCTTT.